This passage covers 23 T cell receptor beta chains from one sample sequenced in a study of regulatory T cells in long-lasting Graves disease. Libraries of TCR beta came from iRepertoire HTBI primers plus Arm-PCR of CDR3 regions. TCRdb itself ran the multiplex PCR reads through MiXCR, one entry per CDR3 protein. In the table there are a few hundred thousand distinct CDR3 sequences, roughly 15% of which are singletons. Time point: newly diagnosed GD, antithyroid drugs for less than 3 months. The TCR library was made from RNA that had been extracted from PBMCs in TRIzol. This sample was also put to use in a study of T cells in Graves' hyperthyroidism and ophthalmopathy.

The sample here was peripheral blood mononuclear cells (PBMCs), taken at new diagnosis, from a patient treated with antithyroid drugs. These TCRs come from a woman in her forties or fifties with Graves disease.

This clonotype was counted at least ten times. The CDR3 spells CASSLFPDMNTEAFF. CDR3 DNA sequence: TGCGCCAGCAGCTTGTTTCCAGACATGAACACTGAAGCTTTCTTT. The chain carries TRBV5-1 and TRBJ1-1, with D uncertain. The CDR3 runs 15 residues. V was trimmed by 1 base and J by 0 bases, leaving 10 bases between them. Germline V lookup: CDR1 SGHRS, CDR2 YFSETQ.

The chain links TRBV9 to TRBJ2-1; TRBD1 or TRBD2 may be the D gene (5 bases each). Germline CDR1 is SGDLS and CDR2 is YYNGEE. The CDR3 is made up of 16 amino acids. The V and J ends lost 0 bases and 2 bases respectively, with 12 bases between them. The CDR3 protein is CASSVGGTLTYNEQFF. DNA for the CDR3: TGTGCCAGCAGCGTAGGTGGGACCTTAACCTACAATGAGCAGTTCTTC. Full variable domain (remainder filled in from reference TRBV9 and TRBJ2-1): DSGVTQTPKHLITATGQRVTLRCSPRSGDLSVYWYQQSLDQGLQFLIQYYNGEERAKGNILERFSAQQFPDLHSELNLSSLELGDSALYFCASSVGGTLTYNEQFFGPGTRLTVL.

To note about this clonotype: A much larger clone differs from this one at a single base, so this may be a read error. The conserved phenylalanine or tryptophan is not found at the CDR3 terminus, so this likely reflects a read error. The chain uses TRBV4-1 and TRBJ1-6; 7 nucleotides line up with TRBD1. After removal of 1 base from V and 1 base from J, the junction contained 4 bases not matched to a gene. Germline loops: CDR1 MGHRA, CDR2 YSYEKL. This CDR3 region has 17 residues. This CDR3 reads CASSQGRGWSYNSPLHL. The CDR3 region has the DNA TGCGCCAGCAGCCAAGGCAGGGGGTGGTCCTATAATTCACCCCTCCACCTT.

The rearrangement joins TRBV4-1 to TRBJ2-7; 7 bases align to TRBD2. V was clipped by 0 bases and J by 2 bases; unmatched bases: 4. CDR1 is MGHRA and CDR2 is YSYEKL in the germline V gene. CDR3 length: 15 amino acids. The CDR3 protein is CASSQERGGAYEQYF. DNA for the CDR3: TGCGCCAGCAGCCAAGAGCGTGGGGGGGCCTACGAGCAGTACTTC.

This clonotype has more than one count but fewer than ten. The chain recombines TRBV20-1 with TRBJ1-5, with 8 bases that match TRBD1. Germline assignment: CDR1 DFQATT and CDR2 SNEGSKA (reference sequence). The V gene end was trimmed by 2 bases and the J gene end by 3 bases; junction bases not matched to a gene: 3. The length of the CDR3 is 14 residues. The chain's CDR3 is CSARRQGANQPQHF. The CDR3 DNA reads TGCAGTGCTAGAAGGCAGGGGGCCAATCAGCCCCAGCATTTT.

This clonotype was detected many times. The chain couples TRBV4-1 to TRBJ2-1, with TRBD1 matching 9 bases. Germline trimming cut 3 bases from V and 9 bases from J; bases unmatched to any gene: 9. From germline, CDR1 is MGHRA and CDR2 YSYEKL. The CDR3 spans 15 residues. CDR3 sequence (DNA): TGCGCCAGCAGCCACCCAGGGGGACAGGGTTCTGAGCAGTTCTTC. Protein sequence: CASSHPGGQGSEQFF.

This rearrangement joins TRBV2 to TRBJ1-5; D unresolved. This CDR3 is built from 11 residues. The germline V and J ends were trimmed by 6 bases and 7 bases, with 7 bases remaining between them. CDR1 is SNHLY, CDR2 FYNNEI, per germline. This CDR3 is CASRFRQPQHF. The CDR3 DNA reads TGTGCCAGCAGATTTCGGCAGCCCCAGCATTTT. Full variable domain (rest looked up from reference TRBV2 and TRBJ1-5): EPEVTQTPSHQVTQMGQEVILRCVPISNHLYFYWYRQILGQKVEFLVSFYNNEISEKSEIFDDQFSVERPDGSNFTLKIRSTKLEDSAMYFCASRFRQPQHFGDGTRLSIL.

This clonotype was detected a few times. V gene TRBV20-1 combines with J gene TRBJ1-1; TRBD1 agrees at 7 bases. J lost 1 base, V lost 5 bases, and 4 bases had no gene match. Germline V gene lookup returns CDR1 DFQATT and CDR2 SNEGSKA (reference sequence). The CDR3 extends over 13 amino acids. The CDR3 DNA reads TGCAGTGCTCCCTCAGGGGGGAACACTGAAGCTTTCTTT. This sequence encodes CSAPSGGNTEAFF.

V gene TRBV27 combines with J gene TRBJ2-5; D remains ambiguous. V shed 4 bases and J shed 2 bases, with 8 bases lying between them. The CDR3 contains 13 residues. The V gene's germline CDR1 is MNHEY and CDR2 SMNVEV (reference sequence). The CDR3 spells CASSSLRQETQYF. CDR3 nucleotide sequence: TGTGCCAGCAGTTCCCTAAGGCAAGAGACCCAGTACTTC.

This clonotype came up many times. This sequence joins TRBV27 and TRBJ2-7; 9 bases fit TRBD2. V was clipped by 2 bases and J by 5 bases; unmatched bases: 13. The germline V gene has CDR1 MNHEY and CDR2 SMNVEV (reference sequence). There are 17 residues in the CDR3. CDR3 amino acids: CASSLKPGTSPSNEQYF. The CDR3 DNA follows: TGTGCCAGCAGTTTAAAGCCCGGGACTAGCCCGTCGAACGAGCAGTACTTC.

At least ten counts were recorded for this clonotype. The chain carries TRBV20-1 and TRBJ2-7; 9 nucleotides align to TRBD1. Unmatched junction bases numbered 1, after V lost 1 base and J lost 3 bases. Germline V lookup: CDR1 DFQATT, CDR2 SNEGSKA (reference sequence). The CDR3 has 13 amino acids. The CDR3 coding sequence is TGCAGTGCTAGAGGACAGGGGGACTACGAGCAGTACTTC. It translates to CSARGQGDYEQYF.

This clonotype came up many times. The CDR3 sequence is CASSFGQAVSYNEQFF. DNA of the CDR3: TGTGCCAGCAGCTTCGGACAGGCCGTCTCCTACAATGAGCAGTTCTTC. The chain has TRBV7-9 and TRBJ2-1; 7 positions agree with TRBD1. V lost 3 bases and J lost 0; bases outside the gene matches: 5. CDR1 is SEHNR and CDR2 is FQNEAQ in the germline V gene (reference sequence). This CDR3 has 16 amino acids.

This clonotype was detected a few times. The rearrangement joins TRBV2 to TRBJ1-4; 9 nucleotides line up with TRBD1. The germline CDR1 and CDR2 sequences are SNHLY and FYNNEI. This CDR3 region has 16 residues. V trimming: 4 bases; J trimming: 7 bases; junction bases outside the gene matches: 10. The CDR3: CASSGTGTGSSEKLFF. Written as DNA, the CDR3 is TGTGCCAGCAGTGGCACCGGGACAGGGAGCAGTGAAAAACTGTTTTTT. Full variable domain (outside the CDR3, taken from reference TRBV2 and TRBJ1-4): EPEVTQTPSHQVTQMGQEVILRCVPISNHLYFYWYRQILGQKVEFLVSFYNNEISEKSEIFDDQFSVERPDGSNFTLKIRSTKLEDSAMYFCASSGTGTGSSEKLFFGSGTQLSVL.

This clonotype was seen a few times. V gene TRBV24-1 combines with J gene TRBJ1-4; 7 positions agree with TRBD1. Germline CDR1 reads KGHDR; CDR2 reads SFDVKD. The CDR3 is 17 amino acids. Trimming at V came to 2 bases and at J to 3 bases, leaving 8 bases not matched to a gene. CDR3 DNA: TGTGCCACCAGTGATTCCCTGACAGGGTTTCCTAATGAAAAACTGTTTTTT. This gives the protein CATSDSLTGFPNEKLFF.

This clonotype was observed at least ten times. An end of the junction does not agree with germline; a read error may underlie this. The chain employs TRBV5-1 and TRBJ2-2; 10 bases are a match to TRBD2. This CDR3 spans 16 amino acids. Germline CDR1 SGHRS, CDR2 YFSETQ. CDR3 sequence reads: CASSLGLAENTGELFF. The CDR3 region has the DNA TGTGCCAGCAGCTTAGGACTAGCGGAGAACACCGGGGAGCTGTTTTTT.

This clonotype has ten or more counts. The V and J genes are TRBV7-8 and TRBJ2-1, with TRBD2 matching over 10 bases. V lost 5 bases, J lost 3 bases, and 7 bases stayed unmatched. The CDR3 totals 16 residues. Germline V gene lookup returns CDR1 SGHVS and CDR2 FQNEAQ. The CDR3 sequence: CASSKQLAGRYNEQFF. CDR3 in DNA: TGTGCCAGCAGCAAGCAACTAGCGGGACGCTACAATGAGCAGTTCTTC.

This clonotype was found a few times. Relative to the germline gene, one junction end is altered; a read error may explain this. The rearrangement uses TRBV6-1 and TRBJ1-6; 8 bases line up with TRBD1. Germline loops: CDR1 MNHNS, CDR2 SASEGT. The CDR3 runs to 17 residues. The CDR3 region has the DNA TGTGCCAGCAGTGAAGAGGACAGGGCCCCCTACAATTCACCCCTCCACTTT. Translated: CASSEEDRAPYNSPLHF.

With regard to this clonotype: This may stem from a read error, because a much larger clone lies one nucleotide away. The chain employs TRBV6-1 and TRBJ1-2, with D perhaps TRBD1 (5 bases). In germline, CDR1 is MNHNS, CDR2 SASEGT. The CDR3 spans 13 residues. The CDR3 DNA sequence: TGTGCCAGCAGTGAAGGACAGTACAATGGCTACGCCTTC. Its protein product is CASSEGQYNGYAF.

This clonotype has at least ten counts. V usage is TRBV29-1 and J usage is TRBJ2-3, with D maybe TRBD1 (5 bases). The V and J ends lost 3 bases and 1 base respectively, with 11 bases between them. The CDR3 runs 14 residues. Per the germline V gene, CDR1 is SQVTM and CDR2 is ANQGSEA. DNA of the CDR3: TGCAGCGTTGACGTCCAGGGTCGCACAGATACGCAGTATTTT. Translated, it gives CSVDVQGRTDTQYF.

About this clonotype: This could be a read error, since a much larger clone is one nucleotide away. The rearrangement uses TRBV5-1 and TRBJ2-5, with D possibly being TRBD2 (5 bases). Trimming took off 5 bases at V and 11 bases at J, with 19 bases between the two ends. The germline V gene encodes CDR1 SGHRS and CDR2 YFSETQ. This CDR3 has 13 residues. The CDR3 loop reads CASSQFSVNEQYF. In DNA, the CDR3 is TGCGCCAGCAGTCAGTTTAGCGTCAATGAGCAGTACTTC.

In this sample, this clonotype turned up many times. The V and J genes are TRBV4-1 and TRBJ2-1; 12 nucleotides match TRBD1. Germline V CDR1 and CDR2: MGHRA, YSYEKL. CDR3 length: 15 amino acids. Germline trimming cut 1 base from V and 8 bases from J; bases unmatched to any gene: 3. CDR3 nucleotides: TGCGCCAGCAGCCAAGGGGGACAGGGGGCACATGAGCAGTTCTTC. Amino acids: CASSQGGQGAHEQFF.

The V gene is TRBV29-1, the J gene TRBJ1-2; D perhaps matches TRBD1 (5 bases). The CDR3 length is 13 residues. The germline gives CDR1 SQVTM, CDR2 ANQGSEA. V was shortened by 6 bases and J by 4 bases, with 15 bases between the two germline ends. CDR3 nucleotide sequence: TGCAGCGTCGGCGCGCAGGGAGGCTATGGCTACACCTTC. Amino acid sequence: CSVGAQGGYGYTF.

V is TRBV7-3 and J is TRBJ2-1; 9 positions match TRBD2. The CDR3 is 17 amino acids. CDR1 and CDR2 from the germline V gene are SGHTA and FQGTGA. The V segment lost 2 bases and the J segment 1 base; nucleotides outside the gene matches: 6. In DNA form, the CDR3 reads TGTGCCAGCAGCTTAGGTAGCGGGGGTGATTCCTACAATGAGCAGTTCTTC. Encoded protein: CASSLGSGGDSYNEQFF.